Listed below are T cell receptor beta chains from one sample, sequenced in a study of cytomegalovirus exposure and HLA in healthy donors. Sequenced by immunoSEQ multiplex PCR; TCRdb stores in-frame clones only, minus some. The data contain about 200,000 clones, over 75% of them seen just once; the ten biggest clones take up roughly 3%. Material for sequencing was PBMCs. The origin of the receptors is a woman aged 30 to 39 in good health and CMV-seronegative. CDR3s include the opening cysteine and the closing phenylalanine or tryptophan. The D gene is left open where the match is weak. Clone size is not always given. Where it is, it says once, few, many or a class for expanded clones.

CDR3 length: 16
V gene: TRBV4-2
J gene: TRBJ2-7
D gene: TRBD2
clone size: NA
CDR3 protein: CASSQVLGTSGKEQYF
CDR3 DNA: TGTGCCAGCAGCCAAGTACTCGGGACTAGCGGGAAAGAGCAGTACTTC

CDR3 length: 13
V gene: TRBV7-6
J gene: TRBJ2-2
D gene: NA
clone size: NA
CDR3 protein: CATLPPGSPRLFF
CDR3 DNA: TGTGCCACCCTGCCCCCCGGCTCACCTAGGCTGTTTTTT

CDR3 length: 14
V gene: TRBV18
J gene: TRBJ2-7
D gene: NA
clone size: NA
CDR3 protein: CASCVSTDSYEQYF
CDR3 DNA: TGTGCCAGCTGCGTATCGACAGACTCCTACGAGCAGTACTTC

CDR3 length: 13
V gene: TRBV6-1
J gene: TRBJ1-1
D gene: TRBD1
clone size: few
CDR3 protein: CASRWDRGTEAFF
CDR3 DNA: TGTGCCAGCAGGTGGGACAGGGGCACTGAAGCTTTCTTT

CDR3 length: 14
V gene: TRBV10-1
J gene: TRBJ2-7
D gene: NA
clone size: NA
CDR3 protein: CASSESGDYYEQYF
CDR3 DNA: TGCGCCAGCAGTGAGTCCGGGGATTACTACGAGCAGTACTTC

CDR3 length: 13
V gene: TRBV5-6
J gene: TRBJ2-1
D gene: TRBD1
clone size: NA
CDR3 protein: CASSLMGQLEQFF
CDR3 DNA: TGTGCCAGCAGCTTGATGGGACAGCTTGAGCAGTTCTTC

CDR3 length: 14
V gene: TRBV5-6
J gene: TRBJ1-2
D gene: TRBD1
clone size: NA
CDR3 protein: CASSSGQGVYGYTF
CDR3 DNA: TGTGCCAGCAGCTCGGGACAGGGGGTCTATGGCTACACCTTC

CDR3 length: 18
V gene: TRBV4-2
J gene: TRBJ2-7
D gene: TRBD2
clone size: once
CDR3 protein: CASSQDKGERGNSYEQYF
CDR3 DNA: TGTGCCAGCAGCCAAGATAAAGGGGAGCGGGGGAACTCCTACGAGCAGTACTTC

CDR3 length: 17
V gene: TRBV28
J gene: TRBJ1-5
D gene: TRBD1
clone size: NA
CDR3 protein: CASSLTGGRYSNQPQHF
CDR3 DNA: TGTGCCAGCAGTTTGACAGGGGGCAGATATAGCAATCAGCCCCAGCATTTT

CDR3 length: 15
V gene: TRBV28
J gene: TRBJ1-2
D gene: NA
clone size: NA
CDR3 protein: CASSNPGLNQPGYTF
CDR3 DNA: TGTGCCAGCAGTAACCCGGGACTCAATCAACCTGGCTACACCTTC

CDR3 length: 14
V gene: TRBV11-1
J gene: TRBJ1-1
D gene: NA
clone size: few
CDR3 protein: CASSLVSRVTEAFF
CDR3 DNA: TGTGCCAGCAGCTTAGTGTCCCGGGTCACTGAAGCTTTCTTT

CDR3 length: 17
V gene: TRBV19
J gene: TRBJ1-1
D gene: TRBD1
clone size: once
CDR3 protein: CASSIEEGALPGTEAFF
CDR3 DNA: TGTGCCAGTAGTATAGAAGAGGGGGCTCTCCCGGGCACTGAAGCTTTCTTT

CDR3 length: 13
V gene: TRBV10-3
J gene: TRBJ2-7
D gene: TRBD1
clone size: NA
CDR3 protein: CAISETGGAVLYF
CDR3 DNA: TGTGCCATCAGTGAAACAGGGGGCGCGGTCCTTTACTTC

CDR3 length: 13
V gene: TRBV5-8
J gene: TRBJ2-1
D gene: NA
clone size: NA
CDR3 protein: CASRPGTGYEQFF
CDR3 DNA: TGTGCCAGCAGGCCCGGGACTGGGTATGAGCAGTTCTTC

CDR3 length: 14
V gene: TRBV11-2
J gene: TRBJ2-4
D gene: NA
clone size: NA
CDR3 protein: CASSSGAEYTIQYF
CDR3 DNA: TGTGCCAGCAGCAGCGGAGCTGAATACACCATTCAGTACTTC

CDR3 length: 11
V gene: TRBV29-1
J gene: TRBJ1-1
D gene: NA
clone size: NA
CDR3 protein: CSVVRERGAFF
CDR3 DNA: TGCAGCGTTGTGAGGGAACGCGGAGCTTTCTTT

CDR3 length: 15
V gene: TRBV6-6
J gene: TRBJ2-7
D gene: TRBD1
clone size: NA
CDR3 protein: CASSSWDRATYEQYF
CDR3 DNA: TGTGCCAGCAGTTCCTGGGACAGGGCGACCTACGAGCAGTACTTC

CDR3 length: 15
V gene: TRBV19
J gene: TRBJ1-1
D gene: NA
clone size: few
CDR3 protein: CASSVWTTSSTEAFF
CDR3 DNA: TGTGCCAGTAGTGTGTGGACAACGAGTAGCACTGAAGCTTTCTTT

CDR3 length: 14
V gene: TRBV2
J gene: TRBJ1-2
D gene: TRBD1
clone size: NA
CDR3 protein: CASSVRQGAFGYTF
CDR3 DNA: TGTGCCAGCAGTGTGAGACAGGGGGCATTCGGCTACACCTTC

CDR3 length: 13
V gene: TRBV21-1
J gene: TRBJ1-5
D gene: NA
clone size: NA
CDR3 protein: CASNGTEHQPQHF
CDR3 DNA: TGTGCCAGCAACGGGACAGAACATCAGCCCCAGCATTTT

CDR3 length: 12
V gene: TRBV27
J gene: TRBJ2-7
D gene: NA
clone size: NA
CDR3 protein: CASRGAPYEQYF
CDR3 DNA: TGTGCCAGCAGGGGGGCCCCCTACGAGCAGTACTTC

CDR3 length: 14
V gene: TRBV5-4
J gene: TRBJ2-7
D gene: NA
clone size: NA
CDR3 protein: CASSLTKSSYEQYF
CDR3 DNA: TGTGCCAGCAGCCTGACAAAGAGCTCCTACGAGCAGTACTTC

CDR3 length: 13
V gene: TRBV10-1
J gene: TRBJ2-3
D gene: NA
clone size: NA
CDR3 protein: CASPTRSTDTQYF
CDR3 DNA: TGCGCCAGTCCCACTCGAAGCACAGATACGCAGTATTTT

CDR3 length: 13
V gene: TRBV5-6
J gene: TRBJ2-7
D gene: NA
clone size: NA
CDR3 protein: CASSNGLLYEQYF
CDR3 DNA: TGTGCCAGCAGCAATGGACTTCTCTACGAGCAGTACTTC

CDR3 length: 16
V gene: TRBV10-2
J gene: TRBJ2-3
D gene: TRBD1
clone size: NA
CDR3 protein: CASRDLGQGVTDTQYF
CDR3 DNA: TGCGCCAGCAGGGATCTGGGACAGGGTGTCACAGATACGCAGTATTTT

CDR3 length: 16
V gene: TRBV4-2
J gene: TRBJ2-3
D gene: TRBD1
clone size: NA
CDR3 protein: CASSQDFETGTDTQYF
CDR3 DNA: TGTGCCAGCAGCCAAGATTTCGAGACAGGGACAGATACGCAGTATTTT

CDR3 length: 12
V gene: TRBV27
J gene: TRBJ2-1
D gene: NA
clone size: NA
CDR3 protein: CASSLSGFGQFF
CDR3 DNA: TGTGCCAGCAGTTTAAGCGGGTTTGGGCAGTTCTTC

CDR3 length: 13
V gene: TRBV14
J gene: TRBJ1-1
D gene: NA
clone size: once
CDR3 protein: CASSQDRATEAFF
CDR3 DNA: TGTGCCAGCAGCCAAGATAGAGCAACTGAAGCTTTCTTT

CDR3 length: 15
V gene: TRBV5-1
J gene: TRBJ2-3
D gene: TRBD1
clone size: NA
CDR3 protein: CASSIETGGTDTQYF
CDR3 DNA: TGCGCCAGCAGCATAGAGACAGGGGGCACAGATACGCAGTATTTT

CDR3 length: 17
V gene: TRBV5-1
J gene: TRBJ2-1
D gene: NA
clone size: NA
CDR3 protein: CASSLAYSFGTYNEQFF
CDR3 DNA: TGCGCCAGCAGCTTGGCCTATAGCTTCGGGACCTACAATGAGCAGTTCTTC

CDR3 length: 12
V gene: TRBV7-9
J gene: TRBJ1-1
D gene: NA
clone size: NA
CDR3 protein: CSSSRQYTEAFF
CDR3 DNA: TGTTCCAGCAGCAGACAGTACACTGAAGCTTTCTTT